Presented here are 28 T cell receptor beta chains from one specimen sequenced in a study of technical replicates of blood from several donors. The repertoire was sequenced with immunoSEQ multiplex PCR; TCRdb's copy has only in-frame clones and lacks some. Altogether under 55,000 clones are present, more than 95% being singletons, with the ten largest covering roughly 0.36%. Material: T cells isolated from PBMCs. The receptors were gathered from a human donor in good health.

This CDR3 reads CASSYDGNSYNEQFF. The DNA for the CDR3 is TGTGCCAGCAGTTACGACGGGAACTCCTACAATGAGCAGTTCTTC. The rearrangement joins TRBV6-5 to TRBJ2-1; a possible D gene is TRBD2 (5 bases). With 2 bases removed from V and 0 bases from J, the gap between germline ends came to 8 bases. CDR3 length equals 15 residues. Germline V gene lookup returns CDR1 MNHEY and CDR2 SVGAGI.

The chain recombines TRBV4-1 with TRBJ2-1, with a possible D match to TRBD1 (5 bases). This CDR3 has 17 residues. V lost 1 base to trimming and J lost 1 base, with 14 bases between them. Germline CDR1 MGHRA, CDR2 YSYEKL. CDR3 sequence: CASSQGAADTSYNEQFF. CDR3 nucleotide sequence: TGCGCCAGCAGCCAAGGTGCGGCGGACACTTCCTACAATGAGCAGTTCTTC.

CDR3 sequence: CASRAGQGTYEQYF. CDR3 coding DNA: TGTGCCAGCAGGGCGGGACAGGGTACCTACGAGCAGTACTTC. The chain links TRBV27 to TRBJ2-7; 9 nucleotides match TRBD1. From germline, CDR1 is MNHEY and CDR2 SMNVEV (reference sequence). The CDR3 length is 14 residues. The ends lost 6 bases at V and 2 bases at J; junction bases unmatched: 5.

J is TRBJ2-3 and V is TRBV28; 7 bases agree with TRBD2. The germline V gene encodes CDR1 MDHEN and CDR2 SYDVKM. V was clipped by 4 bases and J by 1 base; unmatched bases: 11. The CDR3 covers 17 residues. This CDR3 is CASSSAREGWGTDTQYF. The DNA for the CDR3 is TGTGCCAGCAGTTCAGCCAGGGAGGGTTGGGGCACAGATACGCAGTATTTT. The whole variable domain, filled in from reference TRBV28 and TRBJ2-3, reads DVKVTQSSRYLVKRTGEKVFLECVQDMDHENMFWYRQDPGLGLRLIYFSYDVKMKEKGDIPEGYSVSREKKERFSLILESASTNQTSMYLCASSSAREGWGTDTQYFGPGTRLTVL.

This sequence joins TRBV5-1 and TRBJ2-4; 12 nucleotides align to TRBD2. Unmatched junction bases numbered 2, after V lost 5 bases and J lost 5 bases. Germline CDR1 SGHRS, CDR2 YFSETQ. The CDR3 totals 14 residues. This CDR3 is CASRLAGGQNIQYF. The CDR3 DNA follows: TGCGCCAGCAGACTAGCGGGAGGTCAAAACATTCAGTACTTC.

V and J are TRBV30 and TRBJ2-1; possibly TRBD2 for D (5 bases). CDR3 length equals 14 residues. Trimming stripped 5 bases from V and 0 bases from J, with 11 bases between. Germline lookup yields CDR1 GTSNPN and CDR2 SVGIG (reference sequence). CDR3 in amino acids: CAWGLGSSYNEQFF. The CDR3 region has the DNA TGTGCCTGGGGACTTGGGAGCTCCTACAATGAGCAGTTCTTC.

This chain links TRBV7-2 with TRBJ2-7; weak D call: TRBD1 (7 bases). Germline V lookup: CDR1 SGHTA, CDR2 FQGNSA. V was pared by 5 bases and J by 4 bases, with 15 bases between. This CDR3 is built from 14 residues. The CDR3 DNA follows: TGTGCCAGCAGCCTTACCAGGGGGGTATACGAGCAGTACTTC. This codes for CASSLTRGVYEQYF.

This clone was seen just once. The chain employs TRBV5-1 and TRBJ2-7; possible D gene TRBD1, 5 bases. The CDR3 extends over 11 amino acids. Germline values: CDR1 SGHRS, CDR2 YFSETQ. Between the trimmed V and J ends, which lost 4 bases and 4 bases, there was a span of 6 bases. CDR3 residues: CASSKGYEQYF. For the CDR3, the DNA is TGCGCCAGCAGCAAGGGGTACGAGCAGTACTTC.

For the CDR3, the DNA is TGTGCCAGCAGCCAAGATACGGGACGGACTATGCACACTGAAGCTTTCTTT. Protein: CASSQDTGRTMHTEAFF. The chain joins TRBV4-2 to TRBJ1-1, with a tentative D call TRBD1 (5 bases). The CDR3 sequence is 17 residues long. The germline V gene encodes CDR1 LGHNA and CDR2 YNFKEQ. Trimming took 0 bases from V and 3 from J, leaving 17 bases between them.

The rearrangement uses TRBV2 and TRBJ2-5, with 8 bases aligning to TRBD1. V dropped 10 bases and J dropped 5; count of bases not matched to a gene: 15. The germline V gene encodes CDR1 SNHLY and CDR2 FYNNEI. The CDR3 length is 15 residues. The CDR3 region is CATKRQGFIGETQYF. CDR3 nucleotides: TGTGCCACCAAAAGACAGGGGTTTATTGGGGAGACCCAGTACTTC. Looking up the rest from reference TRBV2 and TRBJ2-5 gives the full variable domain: EPEVTQTPSHQVTQMGQEVILRCVPISNHLYFYWYRQILGQKVEFLVSFYNNEISEKSEIFDDQFSVERPDGSNFTLKIRSTKLEDSAMYFCATKRQGFIGETQYFGPGTRLLVL.

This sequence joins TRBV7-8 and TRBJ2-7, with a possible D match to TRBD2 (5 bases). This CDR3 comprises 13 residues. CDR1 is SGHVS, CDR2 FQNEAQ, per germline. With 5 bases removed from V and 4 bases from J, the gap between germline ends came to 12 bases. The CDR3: CASSPGLGYEQYF. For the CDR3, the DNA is TGTGCCAGCAGCCCAGGACTGGGATACGAGCAGTACTTC.

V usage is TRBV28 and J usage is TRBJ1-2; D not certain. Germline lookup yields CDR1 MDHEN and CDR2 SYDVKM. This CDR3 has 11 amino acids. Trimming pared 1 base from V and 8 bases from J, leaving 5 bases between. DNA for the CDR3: TGTGCCAGCAGTTTATCCGAGGGCTACACCTTC. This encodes CASSLSEGYTF.

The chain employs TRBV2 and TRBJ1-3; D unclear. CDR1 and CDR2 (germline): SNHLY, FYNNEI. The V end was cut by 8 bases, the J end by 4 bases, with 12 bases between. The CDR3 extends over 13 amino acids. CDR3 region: CASLDFGGNTIYF. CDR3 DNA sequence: TGTGCCAGCTTGGACTTCGGGGGAAACACCATATATTTT. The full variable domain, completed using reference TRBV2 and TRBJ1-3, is EPEVTQTPSHQVTQMGQEVILRCVPISNHLYFYWYRQILGQKVEFLVSFYNNEISEKSEIFDDQFSVERPDGSNFTLKIRSTKLEDSAMYFCASLDFGGNTIYFGEGSWLTVV.

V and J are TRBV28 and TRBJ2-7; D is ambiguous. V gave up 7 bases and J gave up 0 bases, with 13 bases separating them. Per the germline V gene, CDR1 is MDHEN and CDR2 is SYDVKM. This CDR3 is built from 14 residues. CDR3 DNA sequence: TGTGCCAGCACCTTCAGGATACCCTCCTACGAGCAGTACTTC. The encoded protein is CASTFRIPSYEQYF.

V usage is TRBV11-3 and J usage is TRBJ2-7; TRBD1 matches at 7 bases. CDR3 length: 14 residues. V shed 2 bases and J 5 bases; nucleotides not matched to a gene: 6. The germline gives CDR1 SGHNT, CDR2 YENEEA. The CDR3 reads CASSLIEGAHEQYF. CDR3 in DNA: TGTGCCAGCAGCTTAATAGAGGGGGCACACGAGCAGTACTTC.

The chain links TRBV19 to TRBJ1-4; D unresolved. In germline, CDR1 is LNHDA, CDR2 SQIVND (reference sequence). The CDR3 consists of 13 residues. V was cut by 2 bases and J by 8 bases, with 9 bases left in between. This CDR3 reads CASSISDFEKLFF. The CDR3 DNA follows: TGTGCCAGTAGTATATCGGACTTCGAAAAACTGTTTTTT. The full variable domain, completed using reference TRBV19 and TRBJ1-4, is DGGITQSPKYLFRKEGQNVTLSCEQNLNHDAMYWYRQDPGQGLRLIYYSQIVNDFQKGDIAEGYSVSREKKESFPLTVTSAQKNPTAFYLCASSISDFEKLFFGSGTQLSVL.

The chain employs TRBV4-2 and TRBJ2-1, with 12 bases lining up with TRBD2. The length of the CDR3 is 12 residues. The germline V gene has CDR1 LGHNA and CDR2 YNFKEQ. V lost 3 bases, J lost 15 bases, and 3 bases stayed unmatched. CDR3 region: CASSHPTSGRFF. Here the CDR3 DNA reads TGTGCCAGCAGCCATCCGACTAGCGGGAGGTTCTTC.

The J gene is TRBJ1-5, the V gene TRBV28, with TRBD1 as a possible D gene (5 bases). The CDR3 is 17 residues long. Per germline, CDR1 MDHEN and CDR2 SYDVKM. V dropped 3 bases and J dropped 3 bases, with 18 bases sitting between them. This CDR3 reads CASSFQTAQAHNQPQHF. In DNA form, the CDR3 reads TGTGCCAGCAGTTTCCAGACAGCCCAGGCTCACAATCAGCCCCAGCATTTT.

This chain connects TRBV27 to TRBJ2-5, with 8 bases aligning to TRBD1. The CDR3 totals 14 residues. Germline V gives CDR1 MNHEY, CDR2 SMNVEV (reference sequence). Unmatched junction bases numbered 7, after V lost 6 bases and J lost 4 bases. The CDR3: CASSDRGGGETQYF. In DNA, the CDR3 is TGTGCCAGCAGCGACAGGGGTGGGGGAGAGACCCAGTACTTC.

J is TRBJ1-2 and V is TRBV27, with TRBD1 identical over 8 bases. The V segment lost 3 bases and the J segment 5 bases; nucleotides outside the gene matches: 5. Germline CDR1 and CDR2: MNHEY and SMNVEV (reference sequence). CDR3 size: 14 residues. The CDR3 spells CASSFAGGGYGYTF. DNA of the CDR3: TGTGCCAGCAGTTTCGCAGGGGGCGGTTATGGCTACACCTTC.

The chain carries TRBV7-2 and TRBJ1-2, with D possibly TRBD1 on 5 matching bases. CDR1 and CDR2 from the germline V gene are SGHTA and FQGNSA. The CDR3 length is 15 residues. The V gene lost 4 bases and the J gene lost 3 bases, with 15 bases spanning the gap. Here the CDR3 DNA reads TGTGCCAGCAGCTCCTACAGGTTTGGAGACTATGGCTACACCTTC. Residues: CASSSYRFGDYGYTF.

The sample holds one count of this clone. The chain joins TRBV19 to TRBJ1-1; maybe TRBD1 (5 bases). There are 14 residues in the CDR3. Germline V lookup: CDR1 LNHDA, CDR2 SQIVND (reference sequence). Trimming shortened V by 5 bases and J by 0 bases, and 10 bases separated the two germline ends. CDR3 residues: CASSGSGMNTEAFF. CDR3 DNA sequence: TGTGCCAGTAGTGGTTCAGGGATGAACACTGAAGCTTTCTTT.

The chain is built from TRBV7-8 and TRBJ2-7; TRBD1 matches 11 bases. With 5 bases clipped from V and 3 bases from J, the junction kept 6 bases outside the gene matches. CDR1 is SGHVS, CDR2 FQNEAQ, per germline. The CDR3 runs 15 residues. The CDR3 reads CASSTRTGGGYEQYF. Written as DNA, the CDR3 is TGTGCCAGCAGCACCCGGACAGGGGGCGGCTACGAGCAGTACTTC.

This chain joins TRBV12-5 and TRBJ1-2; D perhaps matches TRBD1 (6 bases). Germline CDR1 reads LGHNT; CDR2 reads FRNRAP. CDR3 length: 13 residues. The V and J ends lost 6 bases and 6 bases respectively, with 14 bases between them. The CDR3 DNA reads TGTGCTAGTGGATGGACAGCCGCTCATGGCTACACCTTC. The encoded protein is CASGWTAAHGYTF.

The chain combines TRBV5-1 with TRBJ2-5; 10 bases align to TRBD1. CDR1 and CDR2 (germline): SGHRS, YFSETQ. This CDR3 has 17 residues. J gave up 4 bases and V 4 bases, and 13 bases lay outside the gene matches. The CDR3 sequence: CASSPGQGMGLRETQYF. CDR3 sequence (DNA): TGCGCCAGCAGCCCGGGACAGGGGATGGGATTGAGAGAGACCCAGTACTTC.

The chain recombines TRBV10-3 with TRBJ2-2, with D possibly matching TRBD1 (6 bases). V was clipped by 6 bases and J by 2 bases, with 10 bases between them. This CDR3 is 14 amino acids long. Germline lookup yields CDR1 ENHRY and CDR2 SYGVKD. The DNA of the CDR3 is TGTGCCATCAGAACAGGGTTAAACACCGGGGAGCTGTTTTTT. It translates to CAIRTGLNTGELFF.

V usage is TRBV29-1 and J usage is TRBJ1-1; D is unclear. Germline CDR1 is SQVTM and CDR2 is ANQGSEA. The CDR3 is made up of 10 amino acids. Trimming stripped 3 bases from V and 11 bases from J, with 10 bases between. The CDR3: CSVETVRAFF. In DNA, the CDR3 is TGCAGCGTTGAGACTGTGAGGGCTTTCTTT.

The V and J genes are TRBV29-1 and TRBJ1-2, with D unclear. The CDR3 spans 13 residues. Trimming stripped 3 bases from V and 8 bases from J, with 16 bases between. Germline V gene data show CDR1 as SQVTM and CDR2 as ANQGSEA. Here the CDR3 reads CSVDFRGTGGYTF. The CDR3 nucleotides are TGCAGCGTTGACTTCCGGGGAACGGGAGGCTACACCTTC.